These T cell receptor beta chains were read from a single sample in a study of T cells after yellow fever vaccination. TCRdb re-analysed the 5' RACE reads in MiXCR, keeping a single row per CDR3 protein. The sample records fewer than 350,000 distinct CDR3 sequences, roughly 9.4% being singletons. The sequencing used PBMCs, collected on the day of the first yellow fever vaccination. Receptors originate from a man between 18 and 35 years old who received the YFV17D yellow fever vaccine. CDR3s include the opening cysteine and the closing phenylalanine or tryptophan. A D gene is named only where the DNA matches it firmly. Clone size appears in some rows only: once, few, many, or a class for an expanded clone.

CDR3 DNA: TGTGCCAGCAGCCCCGGAGGGGACAACTATGGCTACACCTTC; CDR3 protein: CASSPGGDNYGYTF; V gene: TRBV5-4; D gene: NA; clone size: many; J gene: TRBJ1-2
CDR3 DNA: TGCGCCAGCTCGGATCTGGGGACGTACGAGCAGTACTTC; CDR3 protein: CASSDLGTYEQYF; V gene: TRBV5-1; D gene: NA; clone size: NA; J gene: TRBJ2-7
CDR3 DNA: TGCGCCAGCAGCCAAGGTAGCGGGGGGGCCGAAGAGACCCAGTACTTC; CDR3 protein: CASSQGSGGAEETQYF; V gene: TRBV4-1; D gene: TRBD2; clone size: few; J gene: TRBJ2-5
CDR3 DNA: TGCGCCAGCAGCCAAGAGGGACTTCCCCTCAATGAGCAGTTCTTC; CDR3 protein: CASSQEGLPLNEQFF; V gene: TRBV4-1; D gene: NA; clone size: few; J gene: TRBJ2-1
CDR3 DNA: TGTGCCAGCAGGACAGGGCTAAGAGGGGACACTGAAGCTTTCTTT; CDR3 protein: CASRTGLRGDTEAFF; V gene: TRBV6-1; D gene: TRBD1; clone size: few; J gene: TRBJ1-1
CDR3 DNA: TGCGCCAGCAGCTTGAGGCTTCCAACTAATGAAAAACTGTTTTTT; CDR3 protein: CASSLRLPTNEKLFF; V gene: TRBV5-1; D gene: NA; clone size: NA; J gene: TRBJ1-4
CDR3 DNA: TGTGCCAGTAAAAAGCCCTCGGGCACTGAAGCTTTCTTT; CDR3 protein: CASKKPSGTEAFF; V gene: TRBV27; D gene: NA; clone size: few; J gene: TRBJ1-1
CDR3 DNA: TGTGCCAGCATCTGGGACCCCAATCAGCCCCAGCATTTT; CDR3 protein: CASIWDPNQPQHF; V gene: TRBV2; D gene: NA; clone size: few; J gene: TRBJ1-5
CDR3 DNA: TGCAGCGTTGAGGGAGACGGGGACTACGAGCAGTACTTC; CDR3 protein: CSVEGDGDYEQYF; V gene: TRBV29-1; D gene: NA; clone size: many; J gene: TRBJ2-7
CDR3 DNA: TGCGCCAGCAGCGTGGGACGGACAGGGTATGAGCAGTTCTTC; CDR3 protein: CASSVGRTGYEQFF; V gene: TRBV4-1; D gene: TRBD1; clone size: NA; J gene: TRBJ2-1
CDR3 DNA: TGTGCCAGCAGTTTTTGGGCGGGGGGGCTCACGCCCGGGGAGCTGTTTTTT; CDR3 protein: CASSFWAGGLTPGELFF; V gene: TRBV12-3/TRBV12-4; D gene: TRBD2; clone size: few; J gene: TRBJ2-2
CDR3 DNA: TGTGCCAGCAGCAACCCCATCCCCGAGACCCAGTACTTC; CDR3 protein: CASSNPIPETQYF; V gene: TRBV6-2/TRBV6-3; D gene: NA; clone size: few; J gene: TRBJ2-5
CDR3 DNA: TGCAGCGTTGGAGCCGTGCGGGGGTGGCAGTTCTTC; CDR3 protein: CSVGAVRGWQFF; V gene: TRBV29-1; D gene: TRBD2; clone size: NA; J gene: TRBJ2-1
CDR3 DNA: TGTGCCAGCAGCTTCGAACTAGCGGGGTACACAGATACGCAGTATTTT; CDR3 protein: CASSFELAGYTDTQYF; V gene: TRBV7-2; D gene: TRBD2; clone size: many; J gene: TRBJ2-3
CDR3 DNA: TGTGCCAGCAGCTTTCGTTACACTGAAGCTTTCTTT; CDR3 protein: CASSFRYTEAFF; V gene: TRBV7-9; D gene: NA; clone size: few; J gene: TRBJ1-1
CDR3 DNA: TGTGCCAGCAGCCCCGGGCGAGCCAAAAACATTCAGTACTTC; CDR3 protein: CASSPGRAKNIQYF; V gene: TRBV11-2; D gene: NA; clone size: many; J gene: TRBJ2-4
CDR3 DNA: TGTGCCAGCTCACCACAGTTTTTCCGAGAGACCCAGTACTTC; CDR3 protein: CASSPQFFRETQYF; V gene: TRBV18; D gene: NA; clone size: many; J gene: TRBJ2-5
CDR3 DNA: TGTGCCAGCAGTTCGGCGACAGCCACTGGAAACACCATATATTTT; CDR3 protein: CASSSATATGNTIYF; V gene: TRBV27; D gene: NA; clone size: few; J gene: TRBJ1-3
CDR3 DNA: TGTGCCAGCAGTTTAAGGGTAGCGGAGAACACAGATACGCAGTATTTT; CDR3 protein: CASSLRVAENTDTQYF; V gene: TRBV27; D gene: NA; clone size: few; J gene: TRBJ2-3
CDR3 DNA: TGTGCCATCAGTCCGCGGGGGGTTCACGAGCAGTACTTC; CDR3 protein: CAISPRGVHEQYF; V gene: TRBV10-3; D gene: TRBD2; clone size: NA; J gene: TRBJ2-7
CDR3 DNA: TGTGCCAGCAGCATCCGACAGGGCTACACCGGGGAGCTGTTTTTT; CDR3 protein: CASSIRQGYTGELFF; V gene: TRBV5-4; D gene: TRBD1; clone size: NA; J gene: TRBJ2-2
CDR3 DNA: TGCAGTGCTAGGAGGTCTGCTGGAAACACCATATATTTT; CDR3 protein: CSARRSAGNTIYF; V gene: TRBV20-1; D gene: NA; clone size: few; J gene: TRBJ1-3
CDR3 DNA: TGTGCCAGCAGCCAAGCGGCTAGCGAGGAGACCCAGTACTTC; CDR3 protein: CASSQAASEETQYF; V gene: TRBV3-1; D gene: NA; clone size: few; J gene: TRBJ2-5
CDR3 DNA: TGTGCCAGCAGTCCCGACTACAATGAGCAGTTCTTC; CDR3 protein: CASSPDYNEQFF; V gene: TRBV12-3/TRBV12-4; D gene: NA; clone size: NA; J gene: TRBJ2-1
CDR3 DNA: TGTGCCAGCAGCCAAGCGAGGGGGCTGTACAATGAGCAGTTCTTC; CDR3 protein: CASSQARGLYNEQFF; V gene: TRBV3-1; D gene: TRBD1; clone size: NA; J gene: TRBJ2-1
CDR3 DNA: TGTGCCAGCAGCCCCCGACTATTAGGAGTCCTGACTTTC; CDR3 protein: CASSPRLLGVLTF; V gene: TRBV7-2; D gene: NA; clone size: few; J gene: TRBJ2-6
CDR3 DNA: TGTGCCAGCAGCCAGGGACAGGGGCTCGTCGGGGAGCTGTTTTTT; CDR3 protein: CASSQGQGLVGELFF; V gene: TRBV7-3; D gene: TRBD1; clone size: NA; J gene: TRBJ2-2
CDR3 DNA: TGTGCCAGCAGTACCCCGGACAGGGTTCGAGAGACCCAGTACTTC; CDR3 protein: CASSTPDRVRETQYF; V gene: TRBV12-3/TRBV12-4; D gene: TRBD1; clone size: few; J gene: TRBJ2-5
CDR3 DNA: TGTGCCAGCAGCGACTCTACAGGGGGTTGGACCGGGGAGCTGTTTTTT; CDR3 protein: CASSDSTGGWTGELFF; V gene: TRBV3-1; D gene: TRBD1; clone size: few; J gene: TRBJ2-2
CDR3 DNA: TGTGCCAGCAGTTTAGTGGTTACAGGGGACCTCTATGGCTACACCTTC; CDR3 protein: CASSLVVTGDLYGYTF; V gene: TRBV28; D gene: TRBD1; clone size: few; J gene: TRBJ1-2
CDR3 DNA: TGCAGTGCTAGAGATGTTTTAGGGGCTGTAGGAGGCTACACCTTC; CDR3 protein: CSARDVLGAVGGYTF; V gene: TRBV20-1; D gene: NA; clone size: many; J gene: TRBJ1-2
CDR3 DNA: TGCAGTGCTAGGCCCGCCGGGACAACATCTGGAAACACCATATATTTT; CDR3 protein: CSARPAGTTSGNTIYF; V gene: TRBV20-1; D gene: NA; clone size: NA; J gene: TRBJ1-3
CDR3 DNA: TGTGCCAGCAGCCAAGTCGAAACCGGGGAGCTGTTTTTT; CDR3 protein: CASSQVETGELFF; V gene: TRBV4-2; D gene: NA; clone size: NA; J gene: TRBJ2-2
CDR3 DNA: TGTGCCAGCAGCCAGGTCGGGGGGAACACTGAAGCTTTCTTT; CDR3 protein: CASSQVGGNTEAFF; V gene: TRBV4-2; D gene: NA; clone size: few; J gene: TRBJ1-1
CDR3 DNA: TGTGCCAGCAGTTACTCGAGGTCGGACCGGAGGCTGAGGGTCACAGATACGCAGTATTTT; CDR3 protein: CASSYSRSDRRLRVTDTQYF; V gene: TRBV6-2/TRBV6-3; D gene: NA; clone size: NA; J gene: TRBJ2-3
CDR3 DNA: TGTGCCAGCGGACCCTCGGATAGCAATCAGCCCCAGCATTTT; CDR3 protein: CASGPSDSNQPQHF; V gene: TRBV6-1; D gene: NA; clone size: many; J gene: TRBJ1-5
CDR3 DNA: TGCGCCAGCAGCTTGGCCAGTTTTTTGGGACCTGAAGCTTTCTTT; CDR3 protein: CASSLASFLGPEAFF; V gene: TRBV5-1; D gene: NA; clone size: NA; J gene: TRBJ1-1
CDR3 DNA: TGTGCCAGCAGCCAGACAGGGCCGACAGGAGGTGGGGAAAAACTGTTTTTT; CDR3 protein: CASSQTGPTGGGEKLFF; V gene: TRBV7-2; D gene: TRBD1; clone size: many; J gene: TRBJ1-4
CDR3 DNA: TGTGCCAGCAGTCCCCTCCGAATGGATGGCTACACCTTC; CDR3 protein: CASSPLRMDGYTF; V gene: TRBV6-5; D gene: NA; clone size: many; J gene: TRBJ1-2
CDR3 DNA: TGTGCCAGCAGCTTGACCGGGACACGTCTTTACGAGCAGTACTTC; CDR3 protein: CASSLTGTRLYEQYF; V gene: TRBV7-9; D gene: NA; clone size: many; J gene: TRBJ2-7
CDR3 DNA: TGTGCCACCAGTGATTTGTCCAGCTACAATGAGCAGTTCTTC; CDR3 protein: CATSDLSSYNEQFF; V gene: TRBV24-1; D gene: NA; clone size: few; J gene: TRBJ2-1
CDR3 DNA: TGCAGTGCTAGATCCGGTGAGAGTGAAAAACTGTTTTTT; CDR3 protein: CSARSGESEKLFF; V gene: TRBV20-1; D gene: NA; clone size: NA; J gene: TRBJ1-4